Sequencing of this T cell receptor (beta chain) was carried out in a study of shared clonotypes between healthy human individuals. The germline V gene encodes CDR1 MNHEY and CDR2 SMNVEV (reference sequence). This CDR3 contains 13 residues. The V segment lost 4 bases and the J segment 4 bases; nucleotides outside the gene matches: 2. Terminally differentiated effector memory CD45RA+ cells were excluded by CCR7 positive selection of CD45RO-negative cells. Some clones are missing from TCRdb's copy, which holds only in-frame ones; the method was immunoSEQ multiplex PCR. Of around 2,100,000 clones listed, over 85% are singletons. With respect to this clone: The same CDR3 can be traced to other DNA sequences in this sample.

The V gene is TRBV27, the J gene TRBJ2-7; 9 bases line up with TRBD1. The sequenced material came from naive CD8+ T cells sorted from blood. The TCR was taken from a man between 18 and 35 years old in good health. The CDR3 sequence: CASSSGTGYEQYF. DNA for the CDR3: TGTGCCAGCAGTTCGGGGACAGGGTACGAGCAGTACTTC.